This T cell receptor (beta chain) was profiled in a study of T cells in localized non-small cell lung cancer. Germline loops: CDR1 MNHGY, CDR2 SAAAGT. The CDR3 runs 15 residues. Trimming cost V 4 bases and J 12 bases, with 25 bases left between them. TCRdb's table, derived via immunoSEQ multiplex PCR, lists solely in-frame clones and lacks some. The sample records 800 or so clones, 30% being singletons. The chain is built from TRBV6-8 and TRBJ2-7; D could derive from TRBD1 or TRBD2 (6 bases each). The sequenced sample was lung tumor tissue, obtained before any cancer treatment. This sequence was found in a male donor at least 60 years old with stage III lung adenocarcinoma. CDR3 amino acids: CASSLGGRNWGAVYF. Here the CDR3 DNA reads TGTGCCAGCAGTTTGGGAGGTCGTAACTGGGGGGCTGTGTACTTC.